Ten or more counts support the clone carrying this T cell receptor (beta chain). Its specificity is unknown. The sample's time point: persistent/refractory GD, antithyroid drugs over 5 years with positive TRAb. RNA extracted from PBMCs served as the sequencing template. Roughly 9 milliliters of peripheral blood went into EDTA tubes. The sample belongs to a study of regulatory T cells in long-lasting Graves disease. Library construction for TCR beta used iRepertoire HTBI primers and Arm-PCR of CDR3 regions. Each CDR3 protein gets one entry after TCRdb re-called the multiplex PCR reads with MiXCR. The sample records 300,000 to 500,000 distinct CDR3 sequences, roughly 20% being singletons. V trimming: 3 bases; J trimming: 4 bases; junction bases outside the gene matches: 3. CDR3 size: 14 residues. Germline V gene sequence: CDR1 SNHLY, CDR2 FYNNEI. Study-wide results and caveats: Persistent patients shared more public clonotypes (approximately 2,700) than newly diagnosed patients (approximately 960).

Sequencing was performed on peripheral blood mononuclear cells (PBMCs), taken when the disease was refractory, from a patient treated with antithyroid drugs. The rearrangement uses TRBV2 and TRBJ1-2; 9 nucleotides agree with TRBD1. The receptor comes from a female donor with Graves disease. The CDR3 DNA reads as TGTGCCAGCAGTGAGGACAGGGGCCTCTATGGCTACACCTTC. This codes for CASSEDRGLYGYTF.